This TCR beta chain was retrieved from a study of monozygotic twins with inflammatory bowel disease. TCRdb reanalyzed the 5' RACE reads, giving one entry per CDR3 protein sequence and no DNA. The record lists 350,000 to 400,000 distinct CDR3 sequences, of which the ten most abundant hold 2.6%. The CDR3 runs 16 residues. In germline, CDR1 is SGHTA, CDR2 FQGNSA. This receptor was identified in a human donor with ulcerative colitis or Crohn's disease, or a healthy co-twin of an affected twin (not recorded which). V is TRBV7-2 and J is TRBJ1-3. The sequencing input was blood. CDR3: CASSLDGRSSGNTIYF.